The present T cell receptor (beta chain) was sequenced within a study of blood T cell repertoires in COVID-19. Germline V CDR1 and CDR2: KGHSH, LQKENI. The V gene lost 4 bases and the J gene lost 5 bases, with 17 bases spanning the gap. The CDR3 contains 15 residues. Profiling relied on immunoSEQ multiplex PCR, and the TCRdb table lists in-frame clones only, not all of them. The sample holds 200,000 to 250,000 clones, roughly nine tenths seen once. Sequenced: PBMCs or T cells enriched from blood (not recorded which). The chain uses TRBV18 and TRBJ2-5; D may be TRBD1 (5 bases). The TCR was taken from a woman in her 30s who had recovered from COVID-19. CDR3 bases: TGTGCCAGCTCACTTACAGCTATACCAGGGGAGACCCAGTACTTC. Amino acids: CASSLTAIPGETQYF.